This TCR beta chain was captured by sequencing in a study of T cell responses to AZD1222 COVID-19 vaccine (dated by TCRdb to the early 2020s). Background for the entire study: AZD1222 recipients with second doses at about 4 weeks or about 12 weeks were pooled, because spike-specific TCR depth and breadth did not differ between schedules. Trial participants were enrolled into age subgroups of 18-55, 56-69 and 70-plus years, which contained around 140, 26 and 57 TCR-sequenced participants, respectively. A total of 230 to 250 trial participants underwent TCR sequencing, of whom nearly 210 received two doses of AZD1222 and about 26 received two doses of the MenACWY control vaccine.

CDR1 and CDR2 are read off the germline V gene as WSHSY and SAAADI. V trim: 4 bases; J trim: 2 bases; unmatched bases: 14. The CDR3 goes from the cysteine to the phenylalanine over 17 residues. Only the CDR3 part of the read is kept: 51 bases, read in frame from the first base. The time point label, read with the paper, signifies: baseline before first vaccination. Vaccinee samples were obtained from the UK trials COV001 and COV002, which included a single-blind randomized controlled phase 2/3 trial of AZD1222 (ChAdOx1 nCoV-19) in healthy adults. Trial participant PBMC samples were collected at day 0 and day 28 after the second dose for TCRbeta chain sequencing. What the research found in general, with its limitations: A significant rise in spike-specific TCR breadth and depth was observed after two AZD1222 doses relative to day 0 and relative to MenACWY recipients. Conclusions about previously exposed vaccinees were limited because only six or seven AZD1222 recipients were SARS-CoV-2 seropositive at baseline. CD4 TCRs associated with the vaccine covered the entire spike protein, and the dominant responses were in regions 160-218 and 743-854. Because no day 14 peak-response samples were available, the repertoires could be characterized only after the peak T cell response. In the small 56-69-year group, the increase in depth fell short of significance, most likely because of low power. Most participants were white British and females outnumbered males, and the authors suggested that clonal diversity may have been underestimated. Nearly half of unique spike-specific TCRs reportedly recognized epitopes outside regions mutated in the B.1.351 and B.1.1.7 variants.

This clone showed up just a few times. Its target antigen remains unknown. There are no base qualities to consult, and no much larger clone falls within one base. The CDR3 regions of human TCRbeta chains were analyzed by immunosequencing. As for how the authors treated the data: TCRs in the repertoires were compared against a reference library of SARS-CoV-2-specific TCRs that had been generated with the MIRA antigen-specificity platform. Breadth was defined as the fraction of unique TCRs that were SARS-CoV-2-associated, and depth was defined as the fraction of total T cells that were SARS-CoV-2-associated. Using the MIRA data, each spike-specific TCR was assigned both to the spike region to which the TCR was reactive and to a CD4 or CD8 class. Log10-transformed breadth and depth values were compared by one-way ANOVA with Sidak's multiple comparisons tests. TCRdb carries this immuneACCESS record with in-frame sequences only. Its versions omit some clonotypes, under half of them owing to an unresolved V gene in the studies checked, with the rest unexplained. V, J and clone size reflect that table, while D and trimming were determined from the DNA. The sample profile shows 110,000 to 150,000 clones; about 88% of them were found once. Around 4.7% of the sample is in the top ten clones.

Here the sequenced sample was peripheral blood, taken on day 0 of AZD1222 vaccination. The TCR was taken from an adult in good health. The chain links TRBV10-2 with TRBJ2-7; TRBD2 matches 7 bases in the middle. The sequenced DNA: TGCGCCAGCAGTGGAATGGTTAGGGCGGGGGTTACCTACGAGCAGTACTTC. It specifies CASSGMVRAGVTYEQYF.